Given below is one TCR beta chain in context. What it binds is not known. The data were obtained in a study of blood T cells in healthy people across ages. Study-wide results and limits: Percentage of naive T cells showed a strong correlation with TCR beta diversity.

V lost 5 bases, J lost 4 bases, and 6 bases stayed unmatched. Germline V gives CDR1 DFQATT, CDR2 SNEGSKA (reference sequence). The CDR3 has 13 residues. Primed by a sample-barcoded 5' primer and a J-beta primer mix, a second PCR proceeded for about 7 to 12 cycles. TCRdb used MiXCR to reprocess the 5' RACE reads, holding one entry per CDR3 protein. Counted here are about 1.4 million distinct CDR3 sequences, roughly 64% occurring once; the ten biggest clones make up more than 6%. The receptor was derived from a man younger than 35 in good health. Sequenced: blood. The chain combines TRBV20-1 with TRBJ1-2; TRBD1 matches at 8 bases. The CDR3 nucleotides are TGCAGTGCTGGACAGGGCATAGCCTATGGCTACACCTTC. It yields the protein CSAGQGIAYGYTF.